The 8 T cell receptor beta chains below all came from one sample that was sequenced in a study of CD8 T cells in ankylosing spondylitis. Findings and limits, study-wide: Ankylosing spondylitis blood appeared to carry a characteristic TCR beta motif of roughly eight highly homologous variants.

Antigens of these TCRs are unknown. TCRdb reprocessed the 5' RACE reads via MiXCR and lists one record per CDR3 protein. The table includes fewer than 250,000 distinct CDR3 sequences, around 20% detected once. Sequencing input: blood, either unsorted or a sorted T cell fraction (not recorded which). Source of these receptors: a male donor with ankylosing spondylitis.

This clonotype has more than one count but fewer than ten. The V gene is TRBV3-1, the J gene TRBJ1-2, with 12 bases fitting TRBD1. Germline CDR1 reads LGHDT; CDR2 reads YNNKEL (reference sequence). J gave up 4 bases and V 7 bases, and 4 bases lay outside the gene matches. The CDR3 loop spans 14 amino acids. The CDR3 bases are TGTGCCAGCACCCAGGGACAGGGGGCCTATGGCTACACCTTC. As protein: CASTQGQGAYGYTF. Together with reference TRBV3-1 and TRBJ1-2, the CDR3 gives the full variable domain: DTAVSQTPKYLVTQMGNDKSIKCEQNLGHDTMYWYKQDSKKFLKIMFSYNNKELIINETVPNRFSPKSPDKAHLNLHINSLELGDSAVYFCASTQGQGAYGYTFGSGTRLTVV.

This clonotype turned up a few times. The V call is TRBV5-1, the J call TRBJ2-5; D gene ambiguous. Between the trimmed V and J ends, which lost 0 bases and 1 base, there was a span of 10 bases. The CDR3 consists of 15 residues. Germline CDR1 is SGHRS and CDR2 is YFSETQ. The CDR3 sequence: CASSLEAGPQETQYF. The CDR3 DNA reads as TGCGCCAGCAGCTTGGAGGCAGGACCCCAAGAGACCCAGTACTTC.

The gene calls are TRBV13 and TRBJ1-3; possible D gene TRBD1, 5 bases. V lost 6 bases, J lost 4 bases, and 13 bases lay in between. The CDR3 has 14 amino acids. Germline values: CDR1 PRHDT, CDR2 FYEKMQ (reference sequence). The CDR3 DNA is TGTGCCAGCAGACTCAACGGGGGAGGAAACACCATATATTTT. Translating it yields CASRLNGGGNTIYF.

This clonotype was observed a few times. CDR3 in amino acids: CSARGRDSLNEQFF. The DNA of the CDR3 is TGCAGTGCTAGGGGCCGGGACTCACTCAATGAGCAGTTCTTC. The chain couples TRBV20-1 to TRBJ2-1; possibly TRBD2 for D (6 bases). The CDR3 consists of 14 residues. CDR1 is DFQATT and CDR2 is SNEGSKA in the germline V gene (reference sequence). With 3 bases removed from V and 6 bases from J, the gap between germline ends came to 15 bases.

This clonotype has only a few counts. The CDR3 DNA follows: TGCGCCAGCAGTTCTGACGGGGGATCACCCCTCCACTTT. This codes for CASSSDGGSPLHF. The rearrangement joins TRBV5-1 to TRBJ1-6, with D possibly matching TRBD1 (5 bases). In germline, CDR1 is SGHRS, CDR2 YFSETQ. Trimming stripped 5 bases from V and 10 bases from J, with 13 bases between. The CDR3 totals 13 residues.

This chain's CDR3 is CSVAGRWRESGRAGETQYF. The DNA of the CDR3 is TGCAGCGTGGCCGGACGGTGGCGAGAGAGCGGGAGGGCCGGGGAGACCCAGTACTTC. This chain connects TRBV29-1 to TRBJ2-5; 10 bases fit TRBD2. There are 19 residues in the CDR3. CDR1 and CDR2 (germline): SQVTM, ANQGSEA. V dropped 6 bases and J dropped 5; count of bases not matched to a gene: 24.

V gene TRBV12-3 or TRBV12-4 combines with J gene TRBJ2-5; D perhaps matches TRBD1 (6 bases). This CDR3 is 15 amino acids long. V gave up 6 bases and J gave up 1 base, with 15 bases separating them. The CDR3: CASSRKRQAQETQYF. CDR3 in DNA: TGTGCCAGCAGCCGAAAGCGACAGGCCCAAGAGACCCAGTACTTC.

The V and J genes are TRBV7-2 and TRBJ2-7; D might be TRBD1 (5 bases). The CDR3 length is 12 residues. The V end was cut by 5 bases, the J end by 3 bases, with 8 bases between. The germline gives CDR1 SGHTA, CDR2 FQGNSA. CDR3 in amino acids: CASSQDNYEQYF. The CDR3 nucleotides read TGTGCCAGCAGCCAGGACAACTACGAGCAGTACTTC.